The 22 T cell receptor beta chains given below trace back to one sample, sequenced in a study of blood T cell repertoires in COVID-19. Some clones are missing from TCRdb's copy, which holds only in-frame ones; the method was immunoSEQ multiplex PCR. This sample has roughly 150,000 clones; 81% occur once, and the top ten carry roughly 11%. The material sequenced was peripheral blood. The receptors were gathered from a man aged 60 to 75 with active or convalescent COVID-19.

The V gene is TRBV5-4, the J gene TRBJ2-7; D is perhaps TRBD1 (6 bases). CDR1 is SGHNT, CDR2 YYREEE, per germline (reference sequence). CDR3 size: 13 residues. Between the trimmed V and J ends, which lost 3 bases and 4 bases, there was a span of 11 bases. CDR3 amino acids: CASSSRGSYEQYF. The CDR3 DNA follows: TGTGCCAGCAGCTCCAGGGGTTCGTACGAGCAGTACTTC.

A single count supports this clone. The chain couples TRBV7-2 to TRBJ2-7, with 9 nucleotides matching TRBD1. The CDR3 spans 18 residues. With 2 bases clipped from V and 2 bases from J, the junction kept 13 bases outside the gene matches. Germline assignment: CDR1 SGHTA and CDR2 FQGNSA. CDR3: CASSLTVTGTGHAYEQYF. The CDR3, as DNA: TGTGCCAGCAGCTTAACGGTAACCGGGACAGGGCATGCCTACGAGCAGTACTTC.

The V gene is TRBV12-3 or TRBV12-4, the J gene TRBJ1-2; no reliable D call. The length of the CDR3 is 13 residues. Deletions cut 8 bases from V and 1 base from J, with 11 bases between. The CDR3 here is CASVGGNNYGYTF. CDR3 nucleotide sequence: TGTGCCAGCGTAGGAGGGAATAACTATGGCTACACCTTC.

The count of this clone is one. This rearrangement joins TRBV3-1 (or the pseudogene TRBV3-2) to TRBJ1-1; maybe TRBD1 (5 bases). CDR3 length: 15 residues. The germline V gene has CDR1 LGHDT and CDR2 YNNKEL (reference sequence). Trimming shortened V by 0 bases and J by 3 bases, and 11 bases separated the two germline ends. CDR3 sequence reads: CASSQDAGVYTEAFF. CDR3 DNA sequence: TGTGCCAGCAGCCAAGATGCGGGGGTATACACTGAAGCTTTCTTT.

The CDR3 protein is CASSFGENTEAFF. The CDR3 nucleotides read TGTGCCAGCAGCTTCGGGGAGAACACTGAAGCTTTCTTT. The chain recombines TRBV11-3 with TRBJ1-1; D is unresolved. Germline CDR1 SGHNT, CDR2 YENEEA. The CDR3 loop spans 13 amino acids. Trimming shortened V by 3 bases and J by 1 base, and 6 bases separated the two germline ends. The full variable domain, completed using reference TRBV11-3 and TRBJ1-1, is EAGVVQSPRYKIIEKKQPVAFWCNPISGHNTLYWYLQNLGQGPELLIRYENEEAVDDSQLPKDRFSAERLKGVDSTLKIQPAELGDSAVYLCASSFGENTEAFFGQGTRLTVV.

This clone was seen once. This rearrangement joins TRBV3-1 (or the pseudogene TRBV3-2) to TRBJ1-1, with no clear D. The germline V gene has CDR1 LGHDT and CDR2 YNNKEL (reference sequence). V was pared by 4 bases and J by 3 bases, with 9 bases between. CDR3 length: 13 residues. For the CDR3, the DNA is TGTGCCAGCAGCCGCAGGCAGGACACTGAAGCTTTCTTT. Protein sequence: CASSRRQDTEAFF.

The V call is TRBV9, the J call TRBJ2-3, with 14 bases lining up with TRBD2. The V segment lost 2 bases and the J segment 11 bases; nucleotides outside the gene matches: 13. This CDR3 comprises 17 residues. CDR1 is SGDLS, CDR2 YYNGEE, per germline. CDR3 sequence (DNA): TGTGCCAGCAGCGTTACCGGGACTAGCGGGGGCGTCGACGGGCAGTATTTT. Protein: CASSVTGTSGGVDGQYF.

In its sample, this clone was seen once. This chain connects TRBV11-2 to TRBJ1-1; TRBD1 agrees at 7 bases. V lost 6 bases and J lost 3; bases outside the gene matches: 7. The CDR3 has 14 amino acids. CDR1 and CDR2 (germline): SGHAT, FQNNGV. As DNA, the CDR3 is TGTGCCAGCAGAGCCGGGGACAGCTACACTGAAGCTTTCTTT. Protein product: CASRAGDSYTEAFF.

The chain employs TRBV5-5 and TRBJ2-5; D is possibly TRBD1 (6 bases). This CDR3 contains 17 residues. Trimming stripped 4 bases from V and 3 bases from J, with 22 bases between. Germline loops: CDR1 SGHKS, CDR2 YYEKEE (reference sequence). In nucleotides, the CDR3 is TGTGCCAGCAGCCCGGAAGGGGGACCTCCCTGGGAAGAGACCCAGTACTTC. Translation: CASSPEGGPPWEETQYF.

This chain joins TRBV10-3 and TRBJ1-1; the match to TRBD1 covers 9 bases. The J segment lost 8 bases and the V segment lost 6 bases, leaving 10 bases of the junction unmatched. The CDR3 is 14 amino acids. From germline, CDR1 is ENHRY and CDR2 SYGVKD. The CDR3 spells CAIRNGTGSEEAFF. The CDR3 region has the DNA TGTGCCATCAGGAATGGGACAGGGTCTGAGGAAGCTTTCTTT.

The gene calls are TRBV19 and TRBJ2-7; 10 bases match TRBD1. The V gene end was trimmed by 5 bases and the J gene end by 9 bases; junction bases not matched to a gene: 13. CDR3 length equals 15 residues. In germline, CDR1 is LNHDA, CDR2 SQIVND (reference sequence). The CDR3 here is CASSAGTGASPTQYF. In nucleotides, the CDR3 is TGTGCCAGTAGTGCAGGGACAGGGGCCTCCCCCACGCAGTACTTC.

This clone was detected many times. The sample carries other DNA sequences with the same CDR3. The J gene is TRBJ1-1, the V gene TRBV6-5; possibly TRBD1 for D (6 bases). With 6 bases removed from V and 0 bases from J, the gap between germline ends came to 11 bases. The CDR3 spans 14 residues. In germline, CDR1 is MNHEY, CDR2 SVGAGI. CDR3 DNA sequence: TGTGCCAGCAGCAAACAGGGCATGAACACTGAAGCTTTCTTT. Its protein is CASSKQGMNTEAFF.

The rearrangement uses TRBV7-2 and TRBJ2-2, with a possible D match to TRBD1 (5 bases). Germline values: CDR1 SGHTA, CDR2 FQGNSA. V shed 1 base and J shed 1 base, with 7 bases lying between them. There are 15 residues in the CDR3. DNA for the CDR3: TGTGCCAGCAGCTTAGAGGGGCTGAACACCGGGGAGCTGTTTTTT. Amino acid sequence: CASSLEGLNTGELFF.

CDR3 residues: CVTQEVETQYF. CDR3 nucleotides: TGTGTCACGCAGGAGGTAGAGACCCAGTACTTC. The chain is built from TRBV25-1 and TRBJ2-5; tentative D call: TRBD2 (5 bases). CDR3 length: 11 residues. Germline lookup yields CDR1 MGHDK and CDR2 SYGVNS.

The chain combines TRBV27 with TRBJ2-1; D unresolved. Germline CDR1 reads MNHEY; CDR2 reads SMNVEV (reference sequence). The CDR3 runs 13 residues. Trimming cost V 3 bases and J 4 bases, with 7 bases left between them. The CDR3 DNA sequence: TGTGCCAGCAGTTTTGCGGCTTACAATGAGCAGTTCTTC. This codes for CASSFAAYNEQFF.

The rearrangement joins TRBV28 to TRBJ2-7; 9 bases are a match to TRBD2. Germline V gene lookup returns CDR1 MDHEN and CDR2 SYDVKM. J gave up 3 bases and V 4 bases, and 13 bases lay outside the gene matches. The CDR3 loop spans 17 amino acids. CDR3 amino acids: CASSSLHRLAERYEQYF. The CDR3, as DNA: TGTGCCAGCAGTTCTCTCCATCGACTAGCGGAGCGCTACGAGCAGTACTTC.

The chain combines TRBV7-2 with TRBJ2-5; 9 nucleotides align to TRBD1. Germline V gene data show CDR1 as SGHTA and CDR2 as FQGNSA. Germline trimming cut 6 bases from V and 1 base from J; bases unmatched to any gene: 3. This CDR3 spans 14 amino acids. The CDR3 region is CASRDRGFQETQYF. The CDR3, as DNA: TGTGCCAGCAGGGACAGGGGTTTCCAAGAGACCCAGTACTTC.

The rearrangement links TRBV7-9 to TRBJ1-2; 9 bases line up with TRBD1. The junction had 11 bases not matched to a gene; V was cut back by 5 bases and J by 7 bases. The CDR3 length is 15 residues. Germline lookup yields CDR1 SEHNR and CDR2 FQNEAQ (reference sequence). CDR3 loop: CASSAGDRAVAGYTF. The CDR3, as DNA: TGTGCCAGCAGCGCTGGGGACAGGGCGGTGGCTGGCTACACCTTC.

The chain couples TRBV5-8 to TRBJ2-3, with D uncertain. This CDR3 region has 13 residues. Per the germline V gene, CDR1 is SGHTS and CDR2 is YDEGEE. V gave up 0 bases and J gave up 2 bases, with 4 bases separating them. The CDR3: CASSLGHTDTQYF. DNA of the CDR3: TGTGCCAGCAGCTTGGGACACACAGATACGCAGTATTTT.

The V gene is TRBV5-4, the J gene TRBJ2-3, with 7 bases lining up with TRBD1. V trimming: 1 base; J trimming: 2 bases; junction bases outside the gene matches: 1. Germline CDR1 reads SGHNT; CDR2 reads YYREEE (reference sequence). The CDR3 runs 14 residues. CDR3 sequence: CASSLTGATDTQYF. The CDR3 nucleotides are TGTGCCAGCAGCTTGACAGGGGCCACAGATACGCAGTATTTT.

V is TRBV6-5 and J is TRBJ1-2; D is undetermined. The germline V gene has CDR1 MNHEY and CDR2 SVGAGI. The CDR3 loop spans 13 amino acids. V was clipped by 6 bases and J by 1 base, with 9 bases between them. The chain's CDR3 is CASREGGNYGYTF. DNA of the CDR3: TGTGCCAGCAGGGAGGGCGGTAACTATGGCTACACCTTC.

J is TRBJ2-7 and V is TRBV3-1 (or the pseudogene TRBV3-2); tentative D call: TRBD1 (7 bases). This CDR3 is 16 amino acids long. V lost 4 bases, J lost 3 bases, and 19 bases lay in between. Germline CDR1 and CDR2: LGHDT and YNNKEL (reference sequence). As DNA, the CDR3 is TGTGCCAGCAGCCCGGAGGGGGCCGGGATCAACTACGAGCAGTACTTC. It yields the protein CASSPEGAGINYEQYF.